The sample holds a few counts of the clone carrying this T cell receptor (beta chain). The second PCR ran roughly 7 to 12 cycles with a sample-barcoded 5' primer and J-beta primers. Each TCR beta cDNA got a 12-nucleotide random molecular identifier. TCRdb used MiXCR to reprocess the 5' RACE reads, holding one entry per CDR3 protein. In the table there are 700,000 to 800,000 distinct CDR3 sequences, roughly 47% of which are singletons. All donors came from Russia, were Caucasian and healthy, and spanned ages roughly 6 to 95. Peripheral blood samples of around 11 milliliters were drawn from each donor. The data were obtained in a study of blood T cells in healthy people across ages. Overall study: Through template switching, about one barcoded beta molecule was captured per two T cells, as measured in model experiments.

V lost 6 bases to trimming and J lost 0 bases; unmatched junction nucleotides: 8. Germline V gene data show CDR1 as SGHRS and CDR2 as YFSETQ. This CDR3 spans 19 amino acids. What was sequenced was blood. The source of this sequence is a woman aged 60-75 years in good health. The chain combines TRBV5-1 with TRBJ2-2; 16 bases are shared with TRBD2. The CDR3: CASIPPGLAGGTNTGELFF. The CDR3 DNA reads TGCGCCAGCATACCGCCGGGACTAGCGGGGGGGACGAACACCGGGGAGCTGTTTTTT.